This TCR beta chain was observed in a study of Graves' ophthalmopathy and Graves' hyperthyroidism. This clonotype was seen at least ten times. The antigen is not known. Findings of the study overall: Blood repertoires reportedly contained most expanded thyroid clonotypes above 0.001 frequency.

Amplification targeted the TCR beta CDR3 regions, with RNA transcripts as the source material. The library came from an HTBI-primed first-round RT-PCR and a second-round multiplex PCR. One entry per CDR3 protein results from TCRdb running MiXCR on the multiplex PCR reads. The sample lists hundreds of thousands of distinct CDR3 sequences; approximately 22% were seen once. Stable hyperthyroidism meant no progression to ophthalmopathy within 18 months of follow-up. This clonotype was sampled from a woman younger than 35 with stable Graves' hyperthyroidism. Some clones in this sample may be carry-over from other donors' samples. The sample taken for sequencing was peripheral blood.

The CDR3 nucleotides are TGCGCCAGCAGCCAAAACGTCATTTACAACTATGGCTACACCTTC. Translated: CASSQNVIYNYGYTF. This chain joins TRBV4-1 and TRBJ1-2; the D is unclear. Germline CDR1 reads MGHRA; CDR2 reads YSYEKL. Trimming pared 2 bases from V and 2 bases from J, leaving 12 bases between. The length of the CDR3 is 15 residues.